These T cell receptor beta chains were read from a single sample in a study of blood T cell repertoires in COVID-19. Method: immunoSEQ multiplex PCR; TCRdb's copy keeps in-frame clones and lacks some. The data show around 180,000 clones, roughly nine tenths seen once. Specimen: peripheral blood. The receptors shown here come from a man in his sixties or seventies with active or convalescent COVID-19. The CDR3 runs from the conserved cysteine through the conserved F or W. A D gene is named only where the DNA matches it firmly. Rows may omit the clone size; those that give it use once, few, many or a size class.

clone_size,d_call,j_call,v_call,cdr3_nt,cdr3_aa
.,TRBD1,TRBJ1-1,TRBV4-3,TGCGCCAGCAGCCTCGGATGGACAGGGGGTTCTGAAGCTTTCTTT,CASSLGWTGGSEAFF
.,.,TRBJ2-1,TRBV7-6,TGTGCCAGCAGCTTAGGAAGGGGACTGACCTACAATGAGCAGTTCTTC,CASSLGRGLTYNEQFF
.,.,TRBJ2-2,TRBV19,TGTGCCAGTAGCCCAGTGGGACAGAACACCGGGGAGCTGTTTTTT,CASSPVGQNTGELFF
.,TRBD1,TRBJ2-3,TRBV11-2,TGTGCCAGCAGCCTCCGGGACAGGGCCCCATTAAGCACAGATACGCAGTATTTT,CASSLRDRAPLSTDTQYF
.,TRBD2,TRBJ2-2,TRBV3-1/TRBV3-2,TGTGCCAGCAGCCATCTTTTAGCGGGAATGAACACCGGGGAGCTGTTTTTT,CASSHLLAGMNTGELFF
.,TRBD1,TRBJ1-4,TRBV9,TGTGCCAGCAGCTCCCAGGGGGCTAATGAAAAACTGTTTTTT,CASSSQGANEKLFF
.,.,TRBJ1-5,TRBV19,TGTGCCAGACATATGGTGGAGGACGGGGTCAATCAGCCCCAGCATTTT,CARHMVEDGVNQPQHF
.,.,TRBJ2-1,TRBV9,TGTGCCAGCAGCGTATTCTGGGGCAGCTCCTACAATGAGCAGTTCTTC,CASSVFWGSSYNEQFF
.,.,TRBJ2-3,TRBV28,TGTGCCAGCAGTTTCCGGGGAGGCGATACGCAGTATTTT,CASSFRGGDTQYF
.,.,TRBJ2-7,TRBV28,TGTGCCAGCAGTTTGTTGCGGGAGCAGTACTTC,CASSLLREQYF
.,.,TRBJ2-5,TRBV21-1,TGTGCCAGCAGCAAAAGGCCCTTAGCGGGAGTGGGGGAGACCCAGTACTTC,CASSKRPLAGVGETQYF
.,TRBD2,TRBJ2-1,TRBV5-4,TGTGCCAGCAGCTTGGATAGCGGGGATTACAATGAGCAGTTCTTC,CASSLDSGDYNEQFF
.,TRBD1,TRBJ1-6,TRBV6-5,TGTGCCAGCACGAGGATCTCAGGGGGCGATTCACCCCTCCACTTT,CASTRISGGDSPLHF
.,.,TRBJ1-2,TRBV27,TGTGCCAGCAGTTGGGGCCAGGGGAGTTATGGCTACACCTTC,CASSWGQGSYGYTF
.,TRBD1,TRBJ1-1,TRBV28,TGTGCCAGCAGTTATGGACAGGTGAAAACGCTGAAAGCTTTCTTT,CASSYGQVKTLKAFF
.,TRBD1,TRBJ1-1,TRBV30,TGTGCCTGGAGGGACAGGGGTGAAGCTTTCTTT,CAWRDRGEAFF
.,TRBD2,TRBJ2-1,TRBV14,TGTGCCAGCAGCCAAACCCTGAGGAGCGGGAGGGGTAATGAGCAGTTCTTC,CASSQTLRSGRGNEQFF
many,TRBD1,TRBJ1-2,TRBV5-5,TGTGCCAGCAGCAAGGGGGCGCGGGACTATGGCTACACCTTC,CASSKGARDYGYTF
.,TRBD1,TRBJ2-7,TRBV5-1,TGCGCCAGCAGCGTGACAGGGAAGACCTACGAGCAGTACTTC,CASSVTGKTYEQYF
.,.,TRBJ2-3,TRBV18,TGTGCCAGCTCACCCTTCGACCGGGGAGATACGCAGTATTTT,CASSPFDRGDTQYF
once,.,TRBJ1-5,TRBV4-3,TGCGCCAGCAGCCAAGAATGGGGAGGCAATCAGCCCCAGCATTTT,CASSQEWGGNQPQHF
.,TRBD1,TRBJ2-1,TRBV11-3,TGTGCCAGCAGCCCAGGACAGGGGTTCTACAATGAGCAGTTCTTC,CASSPGQGFYNEQFF
.,.,TRBJ2-3,TRBV3-1/TRBV3-2,TGTGCCAGCAGCCAAGGATGGCAGGGCCGCACAGATACGCAGTATTTT,CASSQGWQGRTDTQYF
.,.,TRBJ1-4,TRBV5-1,TGCGCCAGCAGCTCGATGACAGGAACTAATGAAAAACTGTTTTTT,CASSSMTGTNEKLFF
few,TRBD1,TRBJ1-1,TRBV9,TGTGCCAGCAGCGCAGGACAGGGGGCAAAAGCTTTCTTT,CASSAGQGAKAFF
.,.,TRBJ2-5,TRBV2,TGTGCCAGCTCGGGGGGCACGGCGTACCAAGAGACCCAGTACTTC,CASSGGTAYQETQYF
.,.,TRBJ1-1,TRBV28,TGTGCCATTAACGCTCAGGGCGTTGAAGCTTTCTTT,CAINAQGVEAFF
.,.,TRBJ2-7,TRBV5-1,TGCGCCAGCAGCCAAAGACAGGACTACGAGCAGTACTTC,CASSQRQDYEQYF
.,TRBD2,TRBJ2-3,TRBV6-4,TGTGCCAGCAAAAGTTGTACTAGCGGGGGGGCTTCTACTAGCACAGATACGCAGTATTTT,CASKSCTSGGASTSTDTQYF
.,TRBD1,TRBJ2-7,TRBV19,TGTGCCAGTAGTGGGGGACAGGGACCCTCCTACGAGCAGTACTTC,CASSGGQGPSYEQYF
.,TRBD2,TRBJ2-2,TRBV27,TGTGCCAGCAGTCCCGGGACTAGCGGGAGGAAGACTGAGGAGCTGTTTTTT,CASSPGTSGRKTEELFF
.,TRBD1,TRBJ1-1,TRBV7-6,TGTGCCAGCAGCTTAGCGCAGGGGGCCTGGAACACTGAAGCTTTCTTT,CASSLAQGAWNTEAFF
few,.,TRBJ1-6,TRBV18,TGTGCCAGCTCAACCTCCGGGACCTATAATTCACCCCTCCACTTT,CASSTSGTYNSPLHF
.,.,TRBJ2-7,TRBV28,TGTGCCAGCAGTTTCCCCTCTTCCTCGTCTGAGCAGTACTTC,CASSFPSSSSEQYF
.,.,TRBJ1-1,TRBV6-1,TGTGCCAGCAGTGAGTTACTTACGAACACTGAAGCTTTCTTT,CASSELLTNTEAFF
.,.,TRBJ2-5,TRBV21-1,TGTGCCAGCAGCAACACGATGGTTGTTGAGGGGACCCAGTACTTC,CASSNTMVVEGTQYF
.,.,TRBJ1-6,TRBV3-1/TRBV3-2,TGTGCCAGCAGCCAAGCCCAGGGGAATTCACCCCTCCACTTT,CASSQAQGNSPLHF
once,TRBD1,TRBJ2-2,TRBV19,TGTGCCTCCCGCCCGAGAGTGACAGGGGACACCGGGGAGCTGTTTTTT,CASRPRVTGDTGELFF
.,.,TRBJ2-5,TRBV7-9,TGTGCCAGCAGCTTAGGCGTTGCAGGGGTTCGCCAAGAGACCCAGTACTTC,CASSLGVAGVRQETQYF
.,TRBD2,TRBJ2-3,TRBV19,TGTGCCAGTAGTATAGACCCGACCGGGACTAGCGGACCGCAGTATTTT,CASSIDPTGTSGPQYF
.,.,TRBJ1-4,TRBV30,TGTGCCTGGACTCCCCTGGGGCAGGGCATCAATGAAAAACTGTTTTTT,CAWTPLGQGINEKLFF
once,.,TRBJ2-1,TRBV3-1/TRBV3-2,TGTGCCAGCAGCTACCCTAGAAGTCAGCAGTTCTTC,CASSYPRSQQFF
.,TRBD2,TRBJ2-5,TRBV9,TGTGCCAGCAGCTCCAGGACTAGCGGGGGAAAAGAGACCCAGTACTTC,CASSSRTSGGKETQYF
few,TRBD1,TRBJ1-5,TRBV19,TGTGCCAGTAGTAAAGGGACAGGGTCTAATCAGCCCCAGCATTTT,CASSKGTGSNQPQHF
.,.,TRBJ2-7,TRBV7-2,TGTGCCAGCAGCTCGGGACTCGAGGCGAGGCAGTACTTC,CASSSGLEARQYF